A selection of T cell receptor beta chains follows, all from one sample in a study of T cell responses to AZD1222 COVID-19 vaccine. The data were produced by immunoSEQ multiplex PCR, yet TCRdb's version contains in-frame clones alone and is incomplete. The sample holds 100,000 to 150,000 clones, roughly nine tenths seen once. Source: peripheral blood, taken on day 0 of AZD1222 vaccination. These receptors originate from an adult in good health. Both conserved end residues are part of each CDR3. A D gene is named only where the DNA matches it firmly. Only some rows state a clone size, as once, few, many or a class for expanded clones.

V gene,clone size,J gene,D gene,CDR3 DNA,CDR3 protein
TRBV5-6,-,TRBJ1-1,-,TGTGCCAGCAGCCTGGGGAGGGATCTGAACACTGAAGCTTTCTTT,CASSLGRDLNTEAFF
TRBV12-3/TRBV12-4,-,TRBJ2-7,TRBD2,TGTGCCAGCGTCTTGGGGGGGGGCGAGCAGTACTTC,CASVLGGGEQYF
TRBV2,-,TRBJ1-5,-,TGTGCCTCCGGCGATGCGCAGGGCAGCAATCAGCCCCAGCATTTT,CASGDAQGSNQPQHF
TRBV19,-,TRBJ1-6,-,TGTGCCAGTAGTATAGATCGGGGCAGATCTATCAGTTCACCCCTCCACTTT,CASSIDRGRSISSPLHF
TRBV4-2,few,TRBJ2-3,-,TGTGCCAGCAGCCCCGGGAGCCCTAACACAGATACGCAGTATTTT,CASSPGSPNTDTQYF
TRBV4-1,-,TRBJ1-4,-,TGCGCCAGCAGGGCCGGGACCTATGAAAAACTGTTTTTT,CASRAGTYEKLFF
TRBV5-4,few,TRBJ1-1,-,TGTGCCAGCAGCTCGGGTCCGGGACGCCAAGTAGGCACTGAAGCTTTCTTT,CASSSGPGRQVGTEAFF
TRBV12-3/TRBV12-4,-,TRBJ1-1,-,TGTGCCAGCAGTTTAGCGCGCAGCACTGAAGCTTTCTTT,CASSLARSTEAFF
TRBV9,-,TRBJ2-2,-,TGTGCCAGCAGCGTAGAGGGGACCGGGGAGCTGTTTTTT,CASSVEGTGELFF
TRBV7-2,-,TRBJ2-5,TRBD2,TGTGCCAGCAGCTGGGGGGGGAAAGAGACCCAGTACTTC,CASSWGGKETQYF
TRBV7-9,-,TRBJ1-2,-,TGTGCCAGCAGCTTGGCCGGGACAAAGGCCCTGAACTATGGCTACACCTTC,CASSLAGTKALNYGYTF
TRBV5-1,-,TRBJ1-2,-,TGCGCCAGCAGCTTGTCAGACAAGCACTATGGCTACACCTTC,CASSLSDKHYGYTF
TRBV7-3,-,TRBJ1-6,-,TGTGCCAGCAGCTTAAACCCCGTGCAGGGGATCGATTCACCCCTCCACTTT,CASSLNPVQGIDSPLHF
TRBV4-1,-,TRBJ1-3,-,TGCGCCAGCAGCCACGTACGGACGGGCGGAGACACCATATATTTT,CASSHVRTGGDTIYF
TRBV3-1/TRBV3-2,-,TRBJ2-7,TRBD1,TGTGCCAGCAGCCTCCTTAACAGGGGCGATGACCACGAGCAGTACTTC,CASSLLNRGDDHEQYF
TRBV11-2,-,TRBJ2-6,-,TGTGCCAGCAGCTTATCGGCGTCTGGGGCCAACGTCCTGACTTTC,CASSLSASGANVLTF
TRBV5-1,-,TRBJ1-1,-,TGCGCCAGCAACCTCATTGACTTGAACACTGAAGCTTTCTTT,CASNLIDLNTEAFF
TRBV7-2,-,TRBJ2-7,-,TGTGCCAGCAGCTCAAGCTCGTGGGTGGAGCAGTACTTC,CASSSSSWVEQYF
TRBV7-8,-,TRBJ1-5,TRBD1,TGTGCCAGCAGCTTTCGGAAGGGACAGGGGTTGGATCAGCCCCAGCATTTT,CASSFRKGQGLDQPQHF
TRBV14,-,TRBJ1-1,-,TGTGCCAGCAGCCAGGGGGCCGTTTCGGGTGCTTTCTTT,CASSQGAVSGAFF
TRBV18,-,TRBJ2-7,-,TGTGCCAGCTCCCTCCAAACTCAGGGTAACTACGAGCAGTACTTC,CASSLQTQGNYEQYF
TRBV19,-,TRBJ1-3,-,TGTGCCAGTAGCTGGGGGGGATCGACTGGAAACACCATATATTTT,CASSWGGSTGNTIYF
TRBV3-1/TRBV3-2,-,TRBJ2-5,TRBD1,TGTGCCAGCAGCCACCACAGGGGGCTAGAGACCCAGTACTTC,CASSHHRGLETQYF